The subject of this entry is one T cell receptor (beta chain). Its cognate antigen is unknown. Researchers ran the PCR with 60 Vbeta and 13 Jbeta primers. Assay: immunoSEQ multiplex PCR; the TCRdb copy retains only in-frame clones and omits some. The sample has about 160,000 clones; about two thirds are singletons. Each donor was nominally healthy when sampled (though unrecorded immune exposures were likely). This sample was included in a study of cytomegalovirus exposure and HLA in healthy donors. Study-wide results and caveats: Trimming of TCR beta V- and J-genes showed a link, identified in a later analysis, to a missense DCLRE1C variant.

Germline values: CDR1 SGHVS, CDR2 FQNEAQ. The trim removed 4 bases at V and 4 bases at J, leaving 4 bases unmatched. This CDR3 comprises 13 residues. Source material: PBMCs. This chain links TRBV7-8 with TRBJ2-7; TRBD2 matches 7 bases. The source of this sequence is a woman aged 30 to 39 in good health and CMV-seronegative. Here the CDR3 reads CASSWSGTYEQYF. The CDR3 DNA is TGTGCCAGCAGCTGGAGCGGGACTTACGAGCAGTACTTC.